The clone carrying this T cell receptor beta chain was seen repeatedly, ten times or more. Its matching antigen is unknown. The sample belongs to a study of human T cells and chemical hapten exposure. In the study overall: Scalp application of diphenylcyclopropenone was performed weekly in patients across the entire approximately 25-week study. Variation in per-sample TCR yields came mainly from small pooled library volume differences. Whole-study results and caveats: It was expanded TCRs that formed significantly more large CDR3 similarity clusters than controls did.

Time point denoted: patch test 1, 2 weeks after DPC sensitization. The treatment here: therapeutic diphenylcyclopropenone sensitization with weekly scalp DPC. In TCRdb, the RACE reads were re-called with MiXCR into one record per CDR3 protein. The sample records under 200,000 distinct CDR3 sequences, more than 14% being singletons. Sequencing used whole blood, obtained in connection with sensitization to the hapten diphenylcyclopropenone (DPC). This TCR came from a woman aged 30 to 39 with alopecia areata. Some clones in this sample may be carry-over from other donors' samples.

DNA of the CDR3: TGTGCCAGCAGCCATCGGGGGATCACCGAGCAGTACTTC. This gives the protein CASSHRGITEQYF. This chain links TRBV3-1 with TRBJ2-7, with a weak D call TRBD2 (6 bases). The CDR3 runs to 13 residues. V lost 3 bases, J lost 6 bases, and 12 bases lay in between. Germline V gene data show CDR1 as LGHDT and CDR2 as YNNKEL (reference sequence).